This paragraph covers one TCR beta chain sequence. Taking its sample share into account, this clonotype is medium-sized (0.01 to 0.1%). No antigen is known for it. Nothing much larger sits one base from this clone, and base qualities are not available. This entry comes from a study of T and B cells in COVID-19 patients (dated by TCRdb to the early 2020s). About the full investigation: In this study, adaptive immunity was profiled in COVID-19 patients who either had active infection or had recovered, using TRB and IGH repertoire sequencing of peripheral blood. A recovered cohort included around 18 patients who provided about 20 samples, and most of these patients had mild to moderate COVID-19 treated on an outpatient basis. Median age was about 34 years in the recovered cohort versus under 70 years in the active-infection cohort. Of the roughly 19 patients in the active-infection cohort, about a dozen were critically ill and needed mechanical ventilation or ECMO. Comorbidities linked to unfavorable COVID-19 outcome were present in about 90% of the roughly 20 patients in the active-infection cohort. The TCR and BCR sequence repository comprised roughly 35 patients and under 85 time points, with over 8 million TCR sequences analysed. A couple of patients were in both the active and recovered cohorts because samples existed from active disease and from after recovery. An age-matched reference group of some 36 healthy donors negative for COVID-19 antibodies was used as the comparison for repertoire analyses. As many as 9 follow-up blood samples were taken per patient, and some of the samples covered different disease stages within the same individual.

Findings and caveats that apply to the study as a whole: Specific T cell subsets (CD4+/Treg/CD8+) and sorted SARS-CoV-2-responsive or tetramer+ T cells had not yet been sequenced, and the corresponding sequencing experiments were ongoing. In active COVID-19, TRB repertoires were highly clonal, while at recovery, diversity and richness increased above the levels seen in healthy donors. Patients with COVID-19 were reported to show strongly skewed TRBV/TRBJ gene usage. The cohort was considered too small for HLA contributions to COVID-19 susceptibility or severity to be assessed. Few blood samples were available from mildly ill patients while symptoms were present, and early samples from severe cases were likewise scarce. A total of around 2,100 TCR clusters were exclusive to the recovered cohort, and about 31 of those clusters were low-pGen clusters. The reported TCR clusters were said to need prospective validation before any clinical use.

Genomic DNA extracted from blood, in amounts of roughly 230-550 ng, served as the starting material for amplifying TRB repertoires. TCRdb records Illumina MiSeq as the sequencer. Multiplex PCR with BIOMED2 TRB-A/B primer pools was used to amplify the TRB rearrangements. Illumina-compatible adapters and 7-nucleotide sample barcodes were added to the amplicons in two consecutive PCRs. Phusion HS II polymerase was used for all library PCRs. The amplicons were purified from gel with the NucleoSpin Gel and PCR Clean-up kit, measured on Qubit, and combined at approximately 4 nM. Before Illumina next-generation sequencing, the quality of the amplicon pool was assessed on an Agilent 2100 Bioanalyzer. Processing in the source paper ran as follows. MiXCR 3.0.8 with the default MiXCR reference library was used to annotate TRB rearrangements. Non-productive reads and sequences with fewer than 2 reads were removed, and each unique CDR3 nucleotide sequence was counted as one clone. Clonality, diversity, richness and V-J gene usage were calculated in R 3.5.1. TCR clustering by CDR3 similarity used GLIPH2, with generation probabilities calculated by OLGA. Only GLIPH2 clusters with at least four unique TCR clonotypes present in at least three individuals were retained. TCRdb cleaned the public reads at Q25 with fastp, built clones with MiXCR and kept in-frame beta chains. All rows with the same CDR3 protein become a single entry with the most common DNA and genes. TCRdb's processing, not the authors', yielded these V and J calls. The sample table contains thousands of distinct CDR3 sequences; only one count was recorded for about 20% of them. Around 6.3% of the sample lies in the top ten.

CDR1 and CDR2 are read off the germline V gene (reference sequence) as LNHDA and SQIVND. From the cysteine through the phenylalanine, the CDR3 covers 14 amino acids. Of all the DNA, just the CDR3 is kept, 42 bases in frame from base 1. The V end loses 2 bases and the J end loses 5 bases, and a stretch of 10 bases separates them. This TCR was recovered from a human donor who had recovered from COVID-19. The sample consisted of blood. Rearrangement joined TRBV19 to TRBJ2-1; TRBD1 could be the D gene, as 5 bases match. For the CDR3, the sequence is CASSIRGTNNEQFF. The nucleotide sequence is given as TGTGCCAGTAGTATAAGGGGAACTAACAATGAGCAGTTCTTC.